Listed below are T cell receptor beta chains from one sample, sequenced in a study of blood T cell repertoires in COVID-19. Only in-frame clones appear in the TCRdb table, and some are missing; sequencing was by immunoSEQ multiplex PCR. The table lists roughly 75,000 clones, about 82% of them singletons. The specimen sequenced was peripheral blood. These receptors all stem from a man aged 50-60 years with COVID-19, enrolled during active disease. Both conserved end residues are part of each CDR3. D genes are given only for firm matches. Clone size, where shown, is once, few, many, or a class for clones that have expanded.

J: TRBJ2-7; D: -; V: TRBV6-2/TRBV6-3; size: -; CDR3: CASSSPSRSNSYEQYF; DNA: TGTGCCAGCAGTTCCCCATCGAGGTCAAACTCCTACGAGCAGTACTTC
J: TRBJ1-1; D: -; V: TRBV7-9; size: -; CDR3: CASSALGGLEAFF; DNA: TGTGCCAGCAGCGCCTTGGGAGGACTTGAAGCTTTCTTT
J: TRBJ2-7; D: -; V: TRBV5-1; size: -; CDR3: CASSSDSLLYEQYF; DNA: TGCGCCAGCAGCTCGGACAGTTTACTCTACGAGCAGTACTTC
J: TRBJ2-1; D: TRBD2; V: TRBV14; size: -; CDR3: CASSRGTSGVEQFF; DNA: TGTGCCAGCAGCCGCGGGACTAGCGGGGTTGAGCAGTTCTTC
J: TRBJ2-1; D: TRBD1; V: TRBV3-1/TRBV3-2; size: -; CDR3: CASSLGQGSNEQFF; DNA: TGTGCCAGCAGCCTTGGACAGGGATCCAATGAGCAGTTCTTC
J: TRBJ1-5; D: -; V: TRBV7-2; size: once; CDR3: CASSQQGFNQPQHF; DNA: TGTGCCAGCAGCCAACAGGGATTCAATCAGCCCCAGCATTTT
J: TRBJ2-2; D: TRBD2; V: TRBV19; size: -; CDR3: CASRRAGETGELFF; DNA: TGTGCCAGTAGGAGGGCGGGAGAAACCGGGGAGCTGTTTTTT
J: TRBJ2-5; D: -; V: TRBV25-1; size: once; CDR3: CASSEWGDGETQYF; DNA: TGTGCCAGCAGTGAATGGGGGGACGGGGAGACCCAGTACTTC
J: TRBJ2-1; D: -; V: TRBV24-1; size: -; CDR3: CATSGDPTGGWELREQFF; DNA: TGTGCCACCAGTGGTGACCCTACGGGGGGCTGGGAATTGAGGGAGCAGTTCTTC
J: TRBJ2-3; D: -; V: TRBV5-4; size: -; CDR3: CASSLEGEGDTQYF; DNA: TGTGCCAGCAGCTTGGAAGGGGAAGGGGATACGCAGTATTTT
J: TRBJ1-6; D: TRBD1; V: TRBV28; size: -; CDR3: CAGSREGANSPLHF; DNA: TGTGCCGGATCGCGGGAGGGGGCTAATTCACCCCTCCACTTT
J: TRBJ1-6; D: TRBD1; V: TRBV28; size: -; CDR3: CASSLQDRVESPLHF; DNA: TGTGCCAGCAGTTTACAGGACAGGGTCGAATCCCCCCTCCACTTT
J: TRBJ2-6; D: -; V: TRBV11-2; size: -; CDR3: CASSLSLEGTHHGANVLTF; DNA: TGTGCCAGCAGCTTAAGTTTAGAGGGGACACACCATGGGGCCAACGTCCTGACTTTC
J: TRBJ2-1; D: -; V: TRBV7-3; size: -; CDR3: CASSLRGFASDEQFF; DNA: TGTGCCAGCAGCTTGAGGGGGTTCGCAAGCGATGAGCAGTTCTTC
J: TRBJ2-7; D: TRBD1; V: TRBV7-9; size: once; CDR3: CASSLWTGQGAYEQYF; DNA: TGTGCCAGCAGCTTATGGACAGGGCAAGGGGCCTACGAGCAGTACTTC
J: TRBJ2-5; D: -; V: TRBV6-5; size: -; CDR3: CASSYDTQGETQYF; DNA: TGTGCCAGCAGTTACGACACTCAGGGGGAGACCCAGTACTTC
J: TRBJ1-2; D: -; V: TRBV3-1/TRBV3-2; size: -; CDR3: CASSQVGVGAGNNGYTF; DNA: TGTGCCAGCAGCCAAGTGGGAGTGGGGGCTGGAAATAATGGCTACACCTTC
J: TRBJ2-2; D: -; V: TRBV5-1; size: -; CDR3: CASSPGERALHTGELFF; DNA: TGCGCCAGCAGCCCAGGCGAGCGGGCCCTTCACACCGGGGAGCTGTTTTTT
J: TRBJ1-4; D: TRBD1; V: TRBV9; size: few; CDR3: CASSGGGIGNEKLFF; DNA: TGTGCCAGCAGCGGAGGGGGCATCGGAAATGAAAAACTGTTTTTT
J: TRBJ1-2; D: -; V: TRBV27; size: -; CDR3: CASSLGGYTF; DNA: TGTGCCAGCAGTCTAGGTGGCTACACCTTC
J: TRBJ1-2; D: TRBD1; V: TRBV25-1; size: -; CDR3: CASVGQGGGYTF; DNA: TGTGCCAGCGTGGGACAGGGGGGCGGCTACACCTTC
J: TRBJ1-3; D: -; V: TRBV28; size: -; CDR3: CASSQHPDGNTIYF; DNA: TGTGCCAGCAGCCAACATCCAGATGGAAACACCATATATTTT
J: TRBJ2-1; D: TRBD2; V: TRBV11-2; size: -; CDR3: CASSLGTSGAVNEQFF; DNA: TGTGCCAGCAGCTTAGGGACTAGCGGGGCAGTCAATGAGCAGTTCTTC
J: TRBJ1-3; D: TRBD1; V: TRBV6-5; size: -; CDR3: CASSSQGAWGNTIYF; DNA: TGTGCCAGCAGTTCCCAGGGGGCATGGGGAAACACCATATATTTT
J: TRBJ1-6; D: TRBD1; V: TRBV2; size: medium-sized; CDR3: CASGGQVNSPLHF; DNA: TGTGCCAGCGGTGGACAGGTCAATTCACCCCTCCACTTT
J: TRBJ2-7; D: -; V: TRBV5-1; size: -; CDR3: CASSVSSLPEQYF; DNA: TGCGCCAGCAGCGTGTCGTCCCTCCCCGAGCAGTACTTC
J: TRBJ1-1; D: -; V: TRBV12-3/TRBV12-4; size: -; CDR3: CASSLDLRGEAFF; DNA: TGTGCCAGCAGCTTGGACCTCCGGGGTGAAGCTTTCTTT
J: TRBJ2-7; D: TRBD1; V: TRBV18; size: once; CDR3: CASSKGGIEPYEQYF; DNA: TGTGCCAGCTCCAAAGGGGGCATAGAACCCTACGAGCAGTACTTC